These 18 T cell receptor beta chains share one sample of origin, sequenced in a study of blood T cell repertoires in COVID-19. Profiled with immunoSEQ multiplex PCR; TCRdb holds only in-frame clones, not every one. The data show 130,000 or so clones, around 87% seen once. Input material: peripheral blood. The receptors originated from a man aged 65-85 years with active or convalescent COVID-19.

The rearrangement links TRBV9 to TRBJ2-1; TRBD2 matches at 10 bases. Germline CDR1 is SGDLS and CDR2 is YYNGEE. V lost 0 bases to trimming and J lost 9 bases; unmatched junction nucleotides: 6. The CDR3 is 15 amino acids. This CDR3 is CASSVGAGGPAEQFF. CDR3 DNA: TGTGCCAGCAGCGTAGGAGCGGGAGGGCCGGCTGAGCAGTTCTTC.

The chain uses TRBV6-6 and TRBJ2-2; a weak D match, TRBD1 (6 bases). V was cut by 11 bases and J by 2 bases, with 15 bases left in between. CDR1 and CDR2 (germline): MNHNY, SVGAGI (reference sequence). This CDR3 comprises 14 residues. The CDR3 DNA is TGTGCCGGGTTAGGGGGTGTTAACACCGGGGAGCTGTTTTTT. Translating it yields CAGLGGVNTGELFF.

This sequence joins TRBV10-3 and TRBJ2-3; D ambiguous. Trimming left V 10 bases short and J 2 bases short, with 13 bases between. The CDR3 is made up of 13 amino acids. From germline, CDR1 is ENHRY and CDR2 SYGVKD. The CDR3 nucleotides read TGTGCCACGCGAGACTCCCCCACAGATACGCAGTATTTT. Protein: CATRDSPTDTQYF.

This rearrangement joins TRBV28 to TRBJ2-1; 9 positions match TRBD2. The CDR3 totals 15 residues. The germline V gene has CDR1 MDHEN and CDR2 SYDVKM. J was trimmed by 12 bases and V by 3 bases; bases with no gene match: 12. In DNA, the CDR3 is TGTGCCAGCAGTTTGGGTGGAGCGGGAGGTCGTTGGCAGTTCTTC. It encodes CASSLGGAGGRWQFF.

This clone came up once. The V call is TRBV6-5, the J call TRBJ1-1, with 8 bases lining up with TRBD1. After removal of 8 bases from V and 0 bases from J, the junction contained 5 bases not matched to a gene. The germline CDR1 and CDR2 sequences are MNHEY and SVGAGI. The CDR3 runs to 14 residues. CDR3 nucleotides: TGTGCCAGCCTCCCGACAGGGGTGAACACTGAAGCTTTCTTT. Translated: CASLPTGVNTEAFF.

This chain connects TRBV27 to TRBJ2-7; no clear D gene. Germline V lookup: CDR1 MNHEY, CDR2 SMNVEV (reference sequence). V lost 3 bases and J lost 3, with 9 bases in between. The CDR3 totals 13 residues. The CDR3 sequence is CASSFRHHYEQYF. The CDR3 DNA is TGTGCCAGCAGTTTCAGACACCACTACGAGCAGTACTTC.

This clone was seen a single time. The chain recombines TRBV27 with TRBJ1-5, with D tentatively TRBD1 (6 bases). The CDR3 is 16 residues long. In germline, CDR1 is MNHEY, CDR2 SMNVEV (reference sequence). The ends were cut back, 6 bases at V and 7 bases at J, with 22 bases in the middle. The chain's CDR3 is CASSPYASTGRQPQHF. CDR3 sequence (DNA): TGTGCCAGCAGCCCCTACGCGTCGACAGGAAGACAGCCCCAGCATTTT.

The J gene is TRBJ2-1, the V gene TRBV19; tentative D call: TRBD2 (6 bases). In germline, CDR1 is LNHDA, CDR2 SQIVND (reference sequence). The CDR3 covers 12 residues. The V end was cut by 8 bases, the J end by 4 bases, with 9 bases between. The CDR3 here is CASADYYNEQFF. The CDR3 nucleotides are TGTGCCAGTGCGGACTATTACAATGAGCAGTTCTTC.

The chain couples TRBV11-2 to TRBJ2-5; 7 bases map to TRBD1. The V gene's germline CDR1 is SGHAT and CDR2 FQNNGV. The length of the CDR3 is 15 residues. Trimming cost V 1 base and J 2 bases; bases outside gene matches: 4. CDR3 protein: CASSLARTGQETQYF. Here the CDR3 DNA reads TGTGCCAGCAGCTTAGCCAGGACAGGACAAGAGACCCAGTACTTC.

This clone was observed a single time. V gene TRBV29-1 combines with J gene TRBJ1-1; perhaps TRBD1 as D (6 bases). This CDR3 is built from 13 residues. Between the trimmed V and J ends, which lost 6 bases and 0 bases, there was a span of 11 bases. The germline CDR1 and CDR2 sequences are SQVTM and ANQGSEA. The CDR3 DNA sequence: TGCAGCGTACAAGGACAGCTGAACACTGAAGCTTTCTTT. Protein: CSVQGQLNTEAFF.

V is TRBV27 and J is TRBJ1-5; D perhaps matches TRBD1 (6 bases). Trimming took 4 bases from V and 3 from J, leaving 13 bases between them. The CDR3 length is 15 residues. Germline V gene lookup returns CDR1 MNHEY and CDR2 SMNVEV (reference sequence). CDR3 bases: TGTGCCAGCAGTTCCCGCACAGGGATCAATCAGCCCCAGCATTTT. Encoded protein: CASSSRTGINQPQHF.

The chain combines TRBV11-2 with TRBJ2-7, with 9 positions matching TRBD2. This CDR3 is built from 15 residues. Germline CDR1 is SGHAT and CDR2 is FQNNGV. V was pared by 4 bases and J by 3 bases, with 7 bases of the junction left unmatched. CDR3 sequence (DNA): TGTGCCAGCAGCTCAAGACTAGCGGTATACTACGAGCAGTACTTC. It is translated as CASSSRLAVYYEQYF.

The V gene is TRBV4-1, the J gene TRBJ2-4; tentative D call: TRBD2 (6 bases). CDR3 length: 14 amino acids. V was shortened by 4 bases and J by 8 bases, with 15 bases between the two germline ends. CDR1 is MGHRA and CDR2 is YSYEKL in the germline V gene. The DNA of the CDR3 is TGCGCCAGCAGCCCTCGTGGGGAGGAAGACATTCAGTACTTC. The encoded protein is CASSPRGEEDIQYF.

This sequence joins TRBV7-6 and TRBJ2-1; D possibly corresponds to TRBD2 (7 bases). This CDR3 contains 17 residues. Germline V gene sequence: CDR1 SGHVS, CDR2 FNYEAQ. V gave up 5 bases and J gave up 0 bases, with 17 bases separating them. The CDR3 is CASSPTGGPGSYNEQFF. For the CDR3, the DNA is TGTGCCAGCAGCCCCACGGGGGGCCCGGGCTCCTACAATGAGCAGTTCTTC.

About this clone itself: The CDR3 end shows no conserved phenylalanine or tryptophan, and so a read error is likely. The DNA is left out, because the CDR3 cannot be placed on it with certainty; the CDR3 is given as TCRdb lists it. The rearrangement links TRBV21-1 to TRBJ2-6; the table names TRBD1, a call not compared with the DNA. TRBV21-1 is listed as a pseudogene. A total of 10 residues make up the CDR3, ends included. CDR3 sequence: CASSRSQGIR.

This CDR3 reads CASSQDSGTGLSYEQYF. Written as DNA, the CDR3 is TGCGCCAGCAGCCAAGATTCCGGGACAGGGCTGTCCTACGAGCAGTACTTC. This chain links TRBV4-1 with TRBJ2-7; the match to TRBD1 covers 9 bases. Per germline, CDR1 MGHRA and CDR2 YSYEKL. The CDR3 runs 17 residues. Trimming at V came to 0 bases and at J to 1 base, leaving 7 bases not matched to a gene.

This sequence joins TRBV10-3 and TRBJ2-2, with TRBD1 matching 8 bases. This CDR3 has 14 amino acids. After removal of 6 bases from V and 3 bases from J, the junction contained 3 bases not matched to a gene. The germline V gene encodes CDR1 ENHRY and CDR2 SYGVKD. For the CDR3, the DNA is TGTGCCATCAGCAAGGGACAGGACACCGGGGAGCTGTTTTTT. It is translated as CAISKGQDTGELFF.

This clone was detected once. A read error may produce the germline difference seen at one junction end. V gene TRBV11-2 combines with J gene TRBJ2-7; 9 nucleotides align to TRBD1. The CDR3 contains 14 residues. Germline-derived CDR1 and CDR2 are SGHAT and FQNNGV. The CDR3 sequence is CASRTTGGSNEQYF. For the CDR3, the DNA is TGTGCCAGCAGGACCACAGGGGGCTCCAACGAGCAGTACTTC. The full variable domain, in which reference TRBV11-2 and TRBJ2-7 provide the parts outside the CDR3, is EAGVAQSPRYKIIEKRQSVAFWCNPISGHATLYWYQQILGQGPKLLIQFQNNGVVDDSQLPKDRFSAERLKGVDSTLKIQPAKLEDSAVYLCASRTTGGSNEQYFGPGTRLTVT.